This T cell receptor beta chain was documented in a study of T cells in Graves' hyperthyroidism and ophthalmopathy. Study results and limitations: Most thyroid clonotypes expanded above 0.001 were also detected in blood.

RNA transcripts were the template for amplifying TCR beta CDR3 regions. Carried out on the TCR CDR3, a first-round RT-PCR used the HTBI primer set. MiXCR was run by TCRdb on the multiplex PCR reads, yielding one entry per CDR3 protein. The table has around 560,000 distinct CDR3 sequences, about a sixth seen once. The germline gives CDR1 SEHNR, CDR2 FQNEAQ (reference sequence). The CDR3 is 14 amino acids. This clonotype was found once. The antigen remains undetermined. Just one base apart from a much larger clone, this may be a read error. Patients counted as stable if ophthalmopathy did not develop within 18 months. Those with hyperthyroidism were 18 to 65 years old, newly diagnosed, and ill for under 2 months. Investigators excluded patients with uncontrolled infection, other autoimmune disease, pregnancy or lactation.

The specimen sequenced was blood. The sequence was obtained from a woman between 18 and 29 years old with Graves' hyperthyroidism. The genes are TRBV7-9 and TRBJ2-1; TRBD1 matches 8 bases. CDR3 in amino acids: CASSLPQGAKEQCF. CDR3 nucleotides: TGTGCCAGCAGCTTACCGCAGGGGGCGAAGGAGCAGTGCTTC.